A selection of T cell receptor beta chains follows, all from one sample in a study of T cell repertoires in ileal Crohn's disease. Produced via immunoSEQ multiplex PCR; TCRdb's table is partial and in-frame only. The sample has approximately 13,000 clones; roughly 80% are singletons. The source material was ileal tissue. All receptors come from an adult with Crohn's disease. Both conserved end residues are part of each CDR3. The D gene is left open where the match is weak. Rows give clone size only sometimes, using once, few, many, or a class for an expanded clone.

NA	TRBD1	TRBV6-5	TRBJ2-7	CASSYPPGQGADEQYF	TGTGCCAGCAGTTATCCCCCGGGACAGGGGGCCGACGAGCAGTACTTC
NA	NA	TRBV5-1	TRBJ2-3	CASRPGARDTQYF	TGCGCCAGCAGACCGGGGGCTCGGGATACGCAGTATTTT
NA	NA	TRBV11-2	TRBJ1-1	CASSSGLGIGKAEAFF	TGTGCCAGCAGCAGTGGACTCGGGATAGGCAAGGCTGAAGCTTTCTTT
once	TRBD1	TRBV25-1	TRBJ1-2	CASSILDRGPRGDYGYTF	TGTGCCAGCAGTATCCTAGACAGGGGGCCTCGGGGTGACTATGGCTACACCTTC
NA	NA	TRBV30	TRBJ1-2	CAWSVLGRNYGYTF	TGTGCCTGGAGTGTCCTCGGAAGAAACTATGGCTACACCTTC
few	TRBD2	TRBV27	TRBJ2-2	CASRETAGAPGELFF	TGTGCCAGCAGAGAAACAGCGGGGGCTCCCGGGGAGCTGTTTTTT
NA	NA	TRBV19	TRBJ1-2	CASSIGRDLNGYTF	TGTGCCAGTAGTATTGGCAGGGATCTCAATGGCTACACCTTC
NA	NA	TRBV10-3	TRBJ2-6	CAISESGSGANVLTF	TGTGCCATCAGTGAGTCCGGCTCTGGGGCCAACGTCCTGACTTTC
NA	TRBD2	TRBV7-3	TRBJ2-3	CASGAGGPDTQYF	TGTGCCAGCGGAGCGGGGGGCCCAGATACGCAGTATTTT
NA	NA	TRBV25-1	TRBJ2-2	CASSANRDTGELFF	TGTGCCAGCAGTGCCAACAGGGACACCGGGGAGCTGTTTTTT
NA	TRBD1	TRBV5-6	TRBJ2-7	CASSTITGVFIYEQYF	TGTGCCAGCAGCACAATCACAGGGGTCTTTATCTACGAGCAGTACTTC
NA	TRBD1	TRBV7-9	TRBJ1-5	CASSPLGGQPQHF	TGTGCCAGCAGCCCCCTAGGGGGCCAGCCCCAGCATTTT
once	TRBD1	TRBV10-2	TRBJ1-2	CASTAWNRGDINYGYTF	TGCGCCAGCACGGCCTGGAACAGGGGAGATATAAACTATGGCTACACCTTC
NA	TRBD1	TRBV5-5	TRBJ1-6	CASSQRGRDSPLHF	TGTGCCAGCAGCCAGAGGGGGCGTGATTCACCCCTCCACTTT
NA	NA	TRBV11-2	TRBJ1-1	CASSLNPGTNTEAFF	TGTGCCAGCAGCTTGAACCCGGGGACGAACACTGAAGCTTTCTTT
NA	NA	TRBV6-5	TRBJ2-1	CASSYRLVSPHEQFF	TGTGCCAGCAGTTACCGACTAGTATCCCCCCATGAGCAGTTCTTC
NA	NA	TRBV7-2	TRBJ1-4	CASSLDSATNEKLFF	TGTGCCAGCAGCTTGGACAGTGCAACTAATGAAAAACTGTTTTTT
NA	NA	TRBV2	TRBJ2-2	CASQGTGELFF	TGTGCCAGCCAGGGCACCGGGGAGCTGTTTTTT
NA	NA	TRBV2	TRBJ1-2	CASREGGGYTF	TGTGCCAGCAGGGAAGGGGGGGGCTACACCTTC
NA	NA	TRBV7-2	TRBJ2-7	CASSLRSEFSYEQYF	TGTGCCAGCAGTCTGAGATCCGAATTCTCCTACGAGCAGTACTTC
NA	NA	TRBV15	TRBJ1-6	CATSVNRDRAPLHF	TGTGCCACCAGCGTTAACAGGGACCGGGCACCCCTCCACTTT
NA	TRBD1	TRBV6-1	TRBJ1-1	CASSIQGGDTEAFF	TGTGCCAGCAGCATACAGGGGGGCGACACTGAAGCTTTCTTT
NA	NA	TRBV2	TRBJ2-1	CASRPRLPRTEYNEQFF	TGTGCCAGCAGACCGAGGCTGCCTAGGACAGAATACAATGAGCAGTTCTTC
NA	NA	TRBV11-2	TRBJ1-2	CASSLSGPQGFYGYTF	TGTGCCAGCAGCTTATCCGGCCCACAGGGTTTCTATGGCTACACCTTC
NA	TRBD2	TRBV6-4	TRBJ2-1	CASSDRASGGNEQFF	TGTGCCAGCAGTGATAGGGCTAGCGGAGGAAATGAGCAGTTCTTC
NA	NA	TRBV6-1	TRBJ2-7	CASSIRDEQYF	TGTGCCAGCAGTATAAGGGACGAGCAGTACTTC
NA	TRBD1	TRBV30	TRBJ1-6	CAWTTGVTNNSPLHF	TGTGCCTGGACGACAGGGGTTACTAATAATTCACCCCTCCACTTT
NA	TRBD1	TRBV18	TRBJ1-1	CASSPFAQGAPTEAFF	TGTGCCAGCTCACCATTTGCACAGGGGGCGCCCACTGAAGCTTTCTTT
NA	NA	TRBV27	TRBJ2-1	CASSSPMQAIYNEQFF	TGTGCCAGCAGTTCCCCCATGCAGGCCATCTACAATGAGCAGTTCTTC
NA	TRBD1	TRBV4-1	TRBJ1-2	CASSPPFRDRSLYGYTF	TGCGCCAGCAGCCCACCATTCCGGGACAGGAGCCTCTATGGCTACACCTTC
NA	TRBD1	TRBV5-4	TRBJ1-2	CASSPGQAPNYGYTF	TGTGCCAGCAGCCCAGGACAGGCTCCTAACTATGGCTACACCTTC
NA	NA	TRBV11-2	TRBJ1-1	CASSLAGVGNTEAFF	TGTGCCAGCAGCTTAGCTGGGGTTGGGAACACTGAAGCTTTCTTT
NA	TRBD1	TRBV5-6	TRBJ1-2	CASSFRDRGPTIIF	TGTGCCAGCAGCTTCCGGGACAGGGGGCCTACAATTATCTTC
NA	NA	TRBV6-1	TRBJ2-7	CASSIQTGHNYEQYF	TGTGCCAGCAGTATTCAGACAGGACATAACTACGAGCAGTACTTC
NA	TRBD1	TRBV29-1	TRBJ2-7	CSVDLGQGSYEQYF	TGCAGCGTTGATTTAGGACAGGGATCCTACGAGCAGTACTTC
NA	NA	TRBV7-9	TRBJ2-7	CASSLAWGPLAEQYF	TGTGCCAGCAGCCTAGCTTGGGGACCCCTGGCCGAGCAGTACTTC
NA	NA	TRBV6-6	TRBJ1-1	CASSYSQEAAFF	TGTGCCAGCAGTTACTCACAGGAGGCCGCTTTCTTT
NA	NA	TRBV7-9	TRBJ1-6	CASSWEGDSPLHF	TGTGCCAGCAGCTGGGAAGGGGATTCACCCCTCCACTTT
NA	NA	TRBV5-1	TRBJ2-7	CASSLEVTAYEQYF	TGCGCCAGCAGCTTGGAGGTAACAGCCTACGAGCAGTACTTC
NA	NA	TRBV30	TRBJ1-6	CAWSRNSPLHF	TGTGCCTGGAGTAGAAATTCACCCCTCCACTTT
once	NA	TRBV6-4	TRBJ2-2	CASSAGQSNTGELFF	TGTGCCAGCAGTGCAGGACAGTCGAACACCGGGGAGCTGTTTTTT